This TCR beta chain emerged from a study of spatial heterogeneity in lung cancer. Time point meaning: blood at routine non-recurrence follow-up after resection. Whole RNA came from tumor, nontumor lung or frozen PBMC and was sequenced without being sorted. The CDR3 contains 16 residues. V was pared by 3 bases and J by 0 bases, with 12 bases between. Germline assignment: CDR1 LNHDA and CDR2 SQIVND (reference sequence). This clonotype was seen a handful of times. Every TCR cDNA molecule bore a unique molecular identifier. TCRdb analysed the 5' RACE reads with MiXCR anew, one entry per CDR3 protein. This table holds about 50,000 distinct CDR3 sequences, 7.4% found once.

The chain recombines TRBV19 with TRBJ2-1; D possibly corresponds to TRBD2 (5 bases). The TCR comes from a female donor with early-stage non-small cell lung cancer. The sequences come from PBMCs, collected at follow-up. This chain's CDR3 is CASSIYSTSSYNEQFF. Written as DNA, the CDR3 is TGTGCCAGTAGTATTTACAGTACTAGCTCCTACAATGAGCAGTTCTTC. Drawing the rest from reference TRBV19 and TRBJ2-1, the complete variable domain is DGGITQSPKYLFRKEGQNVTLSCEQNLNHDAMYWYRQDPGQGLRLIYYSQIVNDFQKGDIAEGYSVSREKKESFPLTVTSAQKNPTAFYLCASSIYSTSSYNEQFFGPGTRLTVL.